This T cell receptor (beta chain) was documented in a study of prognosis after radiotherapy for stage I lung cancer. Starting from genomic DNA, TCR beta CDR3 was amplified through two-round multiplex PCR. First-round PCR amplification was performed with primers specific to each TRBV and TRBJ gene. TCRdb itself ran the multiplex PCR reads through MiXCR, one entry per CDR3 protein. Of 20,000 to 25,000 distinct CDR3 sequences listed, around 40% are singletons. The V gene lost 3 bases and the J gene lost 5 bases, with 17 bases spanning the gap. The CDR3 covers 15 residues. Germline-derived CDR1 and CDR2 are DFQATT and SNEGSKA (reference sequence).

This sequence joins TRBV20-1 and TRBJ2-1; tentatively, D is TRBD1 (6 bases). The origin of this receptor is a donor at least 50 years old with non-small cell lung cancer. Sequenced material: PBMCs, taken before or after stereotactic body radiation therapy (not recorded which). CDR3 region: CSARVLTGNHNEQFF. The CDR3 DNA reads TGCAGTGCTAGGGTTCTGACAGGCAATCACAATGAGCAGTTCTTC.